These 3 T cell receptor beta chains came from one sample sequenced in a study of vaccination and CD4 T cells after COVID-19. At the Johns Hopkins FTIC core, DNA taken from cultured CD4+ T cells was sequenced by way of the Oncomine TCR Beta short-read assay. TCRdb passed the PCR reads through MiXCR, listing each CDR3 protein once. The data hold roughly 20,000 distinct CDR3 sequences, with 44% observed a single time. Their recognized antigens are unknown. Treatment in this sample: approximately nine-day PBMC culture with coronavirus spike peptide pools or control peptides (ViraFEST assay). This specimen was CD4+ T cells from blood, cultured in vitro, taken before SARS-CoV-2 vaccination. These receptors all come from a human donor who had recovered from COVID-19.

This clonotype has just a few counts. V and J are TRBV7-9 and TRBJ2-7, with D perhaps TRBD2 (6 bases). This CDR3 spans 13 amino acids. The V gene lost 8 bases and the J gene lost 5 bases, with 16 bases spanning the gap. Germline V gene sequence: CDR1 SEHNR, CDR2 FQNEAQ (reference sequence). CDR3 protein: CASSKEGFNEQYF. The DNA for the CDR3 is TGTGCCAGCTCCAAGGAGGGGTTCAACGAGCAGTACTTC.

This clonotype was observed a few times. This chain links TRBV6-5 with TRBJ1-4, with D unclear. V gave up 3 bases and J gave up 10 bases, with 21 bases separating them. The length of the CDR3 is 16 residues. The germline CDR1 and CDR2 sequences are MNHEY and SVGAGI. The CDR3 DNA sequence: TGTGCCAGCAGTTATCGCAGCTCCAACCCAATCGGAAAACTGTTTTTT. It codes for CASSYRSSNPIGKLFF.

The J gene is TRBJ1-1, the V gene TRBV7-9; D unresolved. The CDR3 has 14 residues. Deletions cut 0 bases from V and 6 bases from J, with 11 bases between. Germline V lookup: CDR1 SEHNR, CDR2 FQNEAQ (reference sequence). The CDR3 DNA reads as TGTGCCAGCAGCTTAGCGTCCGAGGCAGCTGAAGCTTTCTTT. It codes for CASSLASEAAEAFF.